The 23 T cell receptor beta chains below come from one sample, sequenced in a study of blood T cell repertoires in COVID-19. The protocol was immunoSEQ multiplex PCR, while the TCRdb copy is restricted to in-frame clones and leaves out a portion. The top ten hold 1.5% to 2% of the sample, which has around 330,000 clones, approximately 88% seen once. Sequencing was carried out using peripheral blood. The receptors here all came from a woman aged 30 to 39 with COVID-19, enrolled during active disease.

The gene calls are TRBV19 and TRBJ1-2, with D possibly TRBD1 on 5 matching bases. This CDR3 comprises 13 residues. V was cut by 2 bases and J by 2 bases, with 6 bases left in between. Germline-derived CDR1 and CDR2 are LNHDA and SQIVND (reference sequence). For the CDR3, the DNA is TGTGCCAGTAGTATACGGGGGAACTATGGCTACACCTTC. Encoded protein: CASSIRGNYGYTF.

The V call is TRBV5-1, the J call TRBJ2-5, with TRBD2 matching 16 bases. With 4 bases clipped from V and 5 bases from J, the junction kept 14 bases outside the gene matches. Per the germline V gene, CDR1 is SGHRS and CDR2 is YFSETQ. The CDR3 loop spans 19 amino acids. The DNA for the CDR3 is TGCGCCAGCAGCCGCTACCCCGGGACTAGCGGGGGGGCCGGCGAGACCCAGTACTTC. Translating gives CASSRYPGTSGGAGETQYF.

The chain employs TRBV5-4 and TRBJ1-6; 7 bases align to TRBD1. The CDR3 runs 13 residues. CDR1 and CDR2 from the germline V gene are SGHNT and YYREEE (reference sequence). Unmatched junction bases numbered 5, after V lost 4 bases and J lost 10 bases. The CDR3 loop is CASSRQGRSPLHF. The CDR3 DNA follows: TGTGCCAGCAGCAGACAGGGTCGGTCACCCCTCCACTTT.

The V gene is TRBV7-2, the J gene TRBJ1-5; 7 bases line up with TRBD1. CDR3 length: 14 amino acids. The V gene's germline CDR1 is SGHTA and CDR2 FQGNSA. V dropped 5 bases and J dropped 6; count of bases not matched to a gene: 7. This CDR3 reads CASSPDRASQPQHF. CDR3 nucleotide sequence: TGTGCCAGCAGCCCAGACAGGGCCAGTCAGCCCCAGCATTTT. The variable domain in full, completed from reference TRBV7-2 and TRBJ1-5, reads GAGVSQSPSNKVTEKGKDVELRCDPISGHTALYWYRQSLGQGLEFLIYFQGNSAPDKSGLPSDRFSAERTGGSVSTLTIQRTQQEDSAVYLCASSPDRASQPQHFGDGTRLSIL.

The chain combines TRBV10-3 with TRBJ2-1; 8 positions agree with TRBD1. The CDR3 is 12 residues long. Germline CDR1 ENHRY, CDR2 SYGVKD. J lost 14 bases, V lost 0 bases, and 3 bases had no gene match. CDR3 protein: CAISESSGGEFF. DNA for the CDR3: TGTGCCATCAGTGAGTCTTCAGGGGGCGAGTTCTTC.

This clone was recorded a few times. The chain recombines TRBV27 with TRBJ2-2, with 8 bases aligning to TRBD2. After removal of 5 bases from V and 4 bases from J, the junction contained 3 bases not matched to a gene. CDR3 length equals 14 residues. Germline V gene sequence: CDR1 MNHEY, CDR2 SMNVEV (reference sequence). In DNA form, the CDR3 reads TGTGCCAGCAGTATAGCGGGGAGCACCGGGGAGCTGTTTTTT. Protein product: CASSIAGSTGELFF.

This clone was seen just once. The gene calls are TRBV7-8 and TRBJ2-1, with 7 bases lining up with TRBD2. V shed 5 bases, J shed 10 bases, and the junction held 5 bases outside the gene matches. There are 12 residues in the CDR3. Germline V gene lookup returns CDR1 SGHVS and CDR2 FQNEAQ. The CDR3 DNA reads as TGTGCCAGCAGCCTCGAACTAGCGGAGCAGTTCTTC. Protein sequence: CASSLELAEQFF.

The J gene is TRBJ1-2, the V gene TRBV2; D gene uncertain. This CDR3 spans 15 amino acids. The V end lost 6 bases, the J end lost 8 bases, and 22 bases lay between the germline ends. In germline, CDR1 is SNHLY, CDR2 FYNNEI. The CDR3 sequence: CASSSSGRFPGGYTF. For the CDR3, the DNA is TGTGCCAGCAGCTCCTCCGGCCGGTTCCCCGGGGGCTACACCTTC.

The chain uses TRBV10-3 and TRBJ1-2; D is unclear. Between the trimmed V and J ends, which lost 9 bases and 1 base, there was a span of 12 bases. In germline, CDR1 is ENHRY, CDR2 SYGVKD. The CDR3 consists of 13 residues. CDR3 nucleotide sequence: TGTGCCATAGACACTGCGGGTAACTATGGCTACACCTTC. This codes for CAIDTAGNYGYTF.

This clone appeared a single time. The chain links TRBV24-1 to TRBJ1-4, with 8 bases that match TRBD1. The CDR3 covers 15 residues. Per germline, CDR1 KGHDR and CDR2 SFDVKD. Trimming took 4 bases from V and 5 from J; bases not matched to a gene: 5. DNA for the CDR3: TGTGCCACCAGTGACGACACAGGGGGAAATGAAAAACTGTTTTTT. Protein sequence: CATSDDTGGNEKLFF.

The CDR3 bases are TGTGCCAGCAGCTTAGGGACAGTGAACACCGGGGAGCTGTTTTTT. Amino acid sequence: CASSLGTVNTGELFF. The chain uses TRBV11-2 and TRBJ2-2; a possible D gene is TRBD1 (6 bases). Germline values: CDR1 SGHAT, CDR2 FQNNGV. This CDR3 contains 15 residues. Trimming cost V 1 base and J 1 base, with 7 bases left between them.

The chain carries TRBV20-1 and TRBJ2-1, with D maybe TRBD1 (6 bases). This CDR3 spans 11 amino acids. Germline V gene sequence: CDR1 DFQATT, CDR2 SNEGSKA (reference sequence). Trimming pared 8 bases from V and 14 bases from J, leaving 19 bases between. The CDR3 DNA sequence: TGCAGTAATGACAGGAGTGGAGATGAGTTCTTC. This codes for CSNDRSGDEFF.

The chain employs TRBV21-1 and TRBJ2-5; TRBD2 is the table's D call and was not checked against the DNA. TRBV21-1 is noted as a pseudogene. The CDR3 totals 14 residues. In DNA, the CDR3 is TGTGCCAGCAGCTTACGGGCAGGCGGGAAGACCCAGTACTTC. Translation: CASSLRAGGKTQYF.

The chain employs TRBV3-1 (or the pseudogene TRBV3-2) and TRBJ2-2; 7 positions agree with TRBD2. The V gene's germline CDR1 is LGHDT and CDR2 YNNKEL (reference sequence). J was trimmed by 1 base and V by 4 bases; bases with no gene match: 3. This CDR3 has 15 amino acids. CDR3 nucleotides: TGTGCCAGCAGCCGGCTAGCGGAGAACACCGGGGAGCTGTTTTTT. This encodes CASSRLAENTGELFF.

CDR3 sequence (DNA): TGTGCCAGCTCAGAGCAACACAGACGGTTAAATCAGCCCCAGCATTTT. This codes for CASSEQHRRLNQPQHF. The chain recombines TRBV25-1 with TRBJ1-5; no clear D. Germline lookup yields CDR1 MGHDK and CDR2 SYGVNS. This CDR3 has 16 amino acids. Trimming shortened V by 8 bases and J by 4 bases, and 21 bases separated the two germline ends. Supplemented by reference TRBV25-1 and TRBJ1-5, the full variable domain reads EADIYQTPRYLVIGTGKKITLECSQTMGHDKMYWYQQDPGMELHLIHYSYGVNSTEKGDLSSESTVSRIRTEHFPLTLESARPSHTSQYLCASSEQHRRLNQPQHFGDGTRLSIL.

The chain uses TRBV6-2 or TRBV6-3 and TRBJ2-3; 8 bases agree with TRBD2. CDR3 length equals 16 residues. Germline V gives CDR1 MNHEY, CDR2 SVGEGT. J was trimmed by 2 bases and V by 6 bases; bases with no gene match: 10. In nucleotides, the CDR3 is TGTGCCAGCAGCCTTCTTAGCGGGGTCAACACAGATACGCAGTATTTT. Its protein is CASSLLSGVNTDTQYF.

J is TRBJ2-7 and V is TRBV19, with D maybe TRBD1 (6 bases). Germline values: CDR1 LNHDA, CDR2 SQIVND (reference sequence). The CDR3 is 13 amino acids. Trimming took off 4 bases at V and 0 bases at J, with 7 bases between the two ends. This CDR3 is CASSRTVSYEQYF. In DNA, the CDR3 is TGTGCCAGTAGTAGGACAGTCTCCTACGAGCAGTACTTC.

The chain is built from TRBV5-5 and TRBJ2-2, with 7 bases that match TRBD1. The CDR3 consists of 17 residues. In germline, CDR1 is SGHKS, CDR2 YYEKEE (reference sequence). V shed 3 bases and J 3 bases; nucleotides not matched to a gene: 11. CDR3 sequence (DNA): TGTGCCAGCAGCTCCGAAGGGGGCGGCTGGGACACCGGGGAGCTGTTTTTT. Encoded protein: CASSSEGGGWDTGELFF.

The rearrangement links TRBV5-5 to TRBJ2-7; 7 bases align to TRBD2. Losses at the gene ends were 3 bases for V and 0 bases for J; bases not matched to a gene: 3. The CDR3 has 14 amino acids. Germline V lookup: CDR1 SGHKS, CDR2 YYEKEE (reference sequence). CDR3 protein: CASSSRDYSYEQYF. The CDR3 DNA reads as TGTGCCAGCAGCTCCCGGGACTACTCCTACGAGCAGTACTTC.

This sequence joins TRBV10-3 and TRBJ1-5; D remains ambiguous. The CDR3 sequence is 14 residues long. CDR1 ENHRY and CDR2 SYGVKD come from the germline V gene. V lost 3 bases and J 7 bases, leaving 13 bases between the germline ends. CDR3 nucleotides: TGTGCCATCAGTGACGCGTCGGGTAACCAGCCCCAGCATTTT. Residues: CAISDASGNQPQHF.

The chain has TRBV5-6 and TRBJ2-2, with TRBD1 matching 9 bases. The V gene end was trimmed by 6 bases and the J gene end by 6 bases; junction bases not matched to a gene: 12. Germline CDR1 is SGHDT and CDR2 is YYEEEE. The length of the CDR3 is 16 residues. CDR3 amino acids: CASTPGQGSSAGELFF. CDR3 bases: TGTGCCAGCACTCCGGGACAGGGATCCTCCGCCGGGGAGCTGTTTTTT.

The rearrangement uses TRBV7-2 and TRBJ2-3; 12 nucleotides match TRBD2. Trimming cost V 6 bases and J 5 bases; bases outside gene matches: 6. CDR3 size: 15 residues. The V gene's germline CDR1 is SGHTA and CDR2 FQGNSA. The CDR3 protein is CASRSKGLAGDTQYF. Here the CDR3 DNA reads TGTGCCAGCAGATCCAAGGGACTAGCGGGAGATACGCAGTATTTT.

The chain joins TRBV15 to TRBJ2-3, with D hard to call. Deletions cut 2 bases from V and 8 bases from J, with 11 bases between. The CDR3 spans 13 residues. Looked up from germline, CDR1 is LNHNV and CDR2 is YYDKDF (reference sequence). This CDR3 is CATSRRSTSTQYF. As DNA, the CDR3 is TGTGCCACCAGCAGACGGAGCACGAGTACGCAGTATTTT.